These 14 T cell receptor beta chains came from one sample sequenced in a study of T cells after yellow fever vaccination. TCRdb re-called the 5' RACE reads with MiXCR, one entry per CDR3 protein. This sample yields 300,000 to 450,000 distinct CDR3 sequences, of which about 8.3% are seen a single time; around 17% belongs to the top ten. Sequences were derived from PBMCs, sampled roughly 47 days after the first yellow fever vaccination. Receptors were obtained from a man between 18 and 29 years old who received the YFV17D yellow fever vaccine.

V and J are TRBV20-1 and TRBJ2-2; a possible D gene is TRBD1 (5 bases). Germline CDR1 and CDR2: DFQATT and SNEGSKA (reference sequence). V was clipped by 6 bases and J by 6 bases, with 20 bases between them. The CDR3 has 15 residues. The CDR3 DNA reads TGCAGTGCCCGTCAGGTTCACATAGGGGCCGGGGAGCTGTTTTTT. Translation gives CSARQVHIGAGELFF.

This clonotype has a handful of counts. The chain has TRBV18 and TRBJ2-2, with D unclear. Germline lookup yields CDR1 KGHSH and CDR2 LQKENI. The CDR3 is 15 amino acids. Deletions cut 0 bases from V and 0 bases from J, with 5 bases between. CDR3 in amino acids: CASSPPATNTGELFF. The CDR3 DNA follows: TGTGCCAGCTCACCACCAGCGACGAACACCGGGGAGCTGTTTTTT.

Of note for this clonotype: A junction boundary mismatches the germline segment, possibly from a read error. This chain links TRBV20-1 with TRBJ2-3; 12 bases agree with TRBD2. CDR3 length: 16 amino acids. Germline CDR1 reads DFQATT; CDR2 reads SNEGSKA (reference sequence). CDR3 sequence (DNA): TGCTGTGCCCAGCCCCGGACTAGCGGGGCAACAGATACGCAGTATTTT. Its protein product is CCAQPRTSGATDTQYF.

This clonotype has only a few counts. The V gene is TRBV18, the J gene TRBJ1-4; D not certain. CDR1 and CDR2 (germline): KGHSH, LQKENI. The CDR3 runs 13 residues. The V end was cut by 8 bases, the J end by 5 bases, with 12 bases between. CDR3: CASGAERNEKLFF. CDR3 DNA: TGTGCCAGCGGCGCCGAGCGGAATGAAAAACTGTTTTTT.

The rearrangement joins TRBV12-3 or TRBV12-4 to TRBJ1-5, with D hard to call. Between the trimmed V and J ends, which lost 4 bases and 3 bases, there was a span of 10 bases. This CDR3 is built from 14 residues. The CDR3 DNA is TGTGCCAGCAGTTCCCCGGGGTTCAATCAGCCCCAGCATTTT. Amino acids: CASSSPGFNQPQHF.

This clonotype was counted only a few times. The chain couples TRBV7-9 to TRBJ2-7; 13 bases are a match to TRBD2. The CDR3 loop spans 15 amino acids. The V gene's germline CDR1 is SEHNR and CDR2 FQNEAQ (reference sequence). Germline trimming cut 1 base from V and 5 bases from J; bases unmatched to any gene: 2. CDR3 region: CASSLGTSGGDEQYV. For the CDR3, the DNA is TGTGCCAGCAGCTTAGGGACTAGCGGGGGTGACGAGCAGTACGTC.

This clonotype has ten or more counts. V is TRBV5-1 and J is TRBJ2-1; the match to TRBD2 covers 11 bases. V was clipped by 5 bases and J by 3 bases; unmatched bases: 4. Germline CDR1 is SGHRS and CDR2 is YFSETQ. This CDR3 spans 15 amino acids. The CDR3 coding sequence is TGCGCCAGCAGGCATAGCGGGGGGGACTACAATGAGCAGTTCTTC. Its protein is CASRHSGGDYNEQFF.

This clonotype was seen a few times. The chain couples TRBV4-2 to TRBJ1-2; TRBD1 aligns across 8 bases. CDR1 is LGHNA, CDR2 YNFKEQ, per germline. The CDR3 is made up of 16 amino acids. Losses at the gene ends were 0 bases for V and 6 bases for J; bases not matched to a gene: 9. The CDR3 DNA follows: TGTGCCAGCAGCCAAGATGGGGCAGGGGGCATCAATGGCTACACCTTC. Translation: CASSQDGAGGINGYTF.

The sample holds a few counts of this clonotype. The V and J genes are TRBV7-8 and TRBJ2-6; no clear D. Germline V gene sequence: CDR1 SGHVS, CDR2 FQNEAQ. CDR3 length: 18 amino acids. V was cut by 5 bases and J by 4 bases, with 21 bases left in between. The CDR3 loop reads CASSATRAPYVGANVLTF. DNA for the CDR3: TGTGCCAGCAGCGCAACACGGGCACCTTACGTGGGGGCCAACGTCCTGACTTTC. Combining the CDR3 with reference TRBV7-8 and TRBJ2-6 gives the whole variable domain GAGVSQSPRYKVAKRGQDVALRCDPISGHVSLFWYQQALGQGPEFLTYFQNEAQLDKSGLPSDRFFAERPEGSVSTLKIQRTQQEDSAVYLCASSATRAPYVGANVLTFGAGSRLTVL.

At least ten counts were recorded for this clonotype. The rearrangement uses TRBV7-9 and TRBJ2-2; D gene uncertain. V was cut by 1 base and J by 0 bases, with 9 bases left in between. Germline CDR1 and CDR2: SEHNR and FQNEAQ (reference sequence). This CDR3 has 16 amino acids. The CDR3 bases are TGTGCCAGCAGCTTAGGGACGGCCGCGAACACCGGGGAGCTGTTTTTT. Its protein is CASSLGTAANTGELFF.

The rearrangement uses TRBV9 and TRBJ2-1, with D perhaps TRBD1 (6 bases). Germline V gene sequence: CDR1 SGDLS, CDR2 YYNGEE. The CDR3 contains 15 residues. Trimming pared 3 bases from V and 0 bases from J, leaving 10 bases between. CDR3 protein: CASSAGQASYNEQFF. The CDR3 coding sequence is TGTGCCAGCAGCGCGGGACAAGCCTCCTACAATGAGCAGTTCTTC.

V gene TRBV5-6 combines with J gene TRBJ1-2; 8 bases align to TRBD1. V trimming: 5 bases; J trimming: 7 bases; junction bases outside the gene matches: 7. Germline assignment: CDR1 SGHDT and CDR2 YYEEEE. The CDR3 length is 13 residues. This CDR3 is CASRSDRVGGYTF. DNA for the CDR3: TGTGCCAGCAGATCGGACAGGGTTGGTGGCTACACCTTC.

The table lists this clonotype with many counts. The rearrangement links TRBV27 to TRBJ2-3; D call uncertain. Trimming pared 9 bases from V and 1 base from J, leaving 5 bases between. The CDR3 is 11 amino acids. CDR1 MNHEY and CDR2 SMNVEV come from the germline V gene (reference sequence). The CDR3 region has the DNA TGTGCCAGTAGAGGCACAGATACGCAGTATTTT. Translated: CASRGTDTQYF.

The genes are TRBV5-4 and TRBJ2-7; D remains ambiguous. Trimming took 2 bases from V and 0 from J, leaving 9 bases between them. Germline CDR1 reads SGHNT; CDR2 reads YYREEE (reference sequence). The CDR3 has 14 amino acids. Here the CDR3 reads CASSFVPSSYEQYF. For the CDR3, the DNA is TGTGCCAGCAGCTTTGTACCTAGCTCCTACGAGCAGTACTTC.